The subject of this entry is one T cell receptor (beta chain). Categorization into cohorts depended on clinical history that participants reported. Original analysis: Reference gene primer amplification gave estimated nucleated cell counts. Sequencing was performed with immunoSEQ multiplex PCR; in TCRdb, only in-frame clones are kept and a portion is missing. From that table come the V and J calls and clone size; the DNA was used to work out D and trimming. Of fewer than 350,000 clones in the sample, about 86% were seen once. From germline, CDR1 is SGHRS and CDR2 YFSETQ. V lost 3 bases, J lost 4 bases, and 11 bases lay in between. This CDR3 is 14 amino acids long. The entry originates in a study of blood T cell repertoires in COVID-19. About the research overall: Acute and convalescent COVID-19 specimens originated in the United States, Italy and Spain.

Sequencing used PBMCs or T cells enriched from blood (not recorded which). The V and J genes are TRBV5-1 and TRBJ1-3; no definite D call. The clonotype was recovered from a woman aged 40 to 50 with acute COVID-19. The CDR3 loop is CASSSSLAGNTIYF. CDR3 bases: TGCGCCAGCAGCTCGTCCTTGGCCGGAAACACCATATATTTT. Using reference TRBV5-1 and TRBJ1-3 for the parts outside the CDR3, the full variable domain is KAGVTQTPRYLIKTRGQQVTLSCSPISGHRSVSWYQQTPGQGLQFLFEYFSETQRNKGNFPGRFSGRQFSNSRSEMNVSTLELGDSALYLCASSSSLAGNTIYFGEGSWLTVV.